These 28 T cell receptor beta chains originate from one sample sequenced in a study of cytomegalovirus exposure and HLA in healthy donors. Both 60 Vbeta primers and 13 Jbeta primers went into the PCR. Sequencing was performed with immunoSEQ multiplex PCR; in TCRdb, only in-frame clones are kept and a portion is missing. The repertoire has about 200,000 clones, around 82% of them found once; the top ten carry just under 3%. Sequences were obtained from PBMCs. These receptors were taken from a woman in her 30s in good health and CMV-seronegative.

The chain couples TRBV7-8 to TRBJ2-7; weak D call: TRBD2 (7 bases). The CDR3 sequence is 16 residues long. Trimming pared 5 bases from V and 0 bases from J, leaving 17 bases between. CDR1 and CDR2 (germline): SGHVS, FQNEAQ. The CDR3: CASSGEQGGNSYEQYF. The CDR3 nucleotides are TGTGCCAGCAGCGGAGAACAGGGAGGGAACTCCTACGAGCAGTACTTC.

The chain couples TRBV5-5 to TRBJ2-1; 11 positions agree with TRBD2. V lost 4 bases and J lost 1; bases outside the gene matches: 7. CDR3 size: 17 residues. CDR1 SGHKS and CDR2 YYEKEE come from the germline V gene (reference sequence). The CDR3 here is CASSLSGLAVSYNEQFF. The CDR3 DNA is TGTGCCAGCAGCCTTTCGGGACTAGCGGTTTCCTACAATGAGCAGTTCTTC. Filled out from reference TRBV5-5 and TRBJ2-1, the complete variable domain reads DAGVTQSPTHLIKTRGQQVTLRCSPISGHKSVSWYQQVLGQGPQFIFQYYEKEERGRGNFPDRFSARQFPNYSSELNVNALLLGDSALYLCASSLSGLAVSYNEQFFGPGTRLTVL.

This clone was recorded a few times. The gene calls are TRBV7-2 and TRBJ2-7; no firm D call. Germline V gene sequence: CDR1 SGHTA, CDR2 FQGNSA. Deletions cut 3 bases from V and 0 bases from J, with 12 bases between. The length of the CDR3 is 15 residues. CDR3 sequence: CASSLTVLPSYEQYF. The CDR3, as DNA: TGTGCCAGCAGCTTGACTGTTCTGCCCTCCTACGAGCAGTACTTC.

The chain uses TRBV19 and TRBJ2-2, with D unresolved. The CDR3 spans 12 residues. Looked up from germline, CDR1 is LNHDA and CDR2 is SQIVND (reference sequence). V was shortened by 10 bases and J by 3 bases, with 9 bases between the two germline ends. Here the CDR3 reads CATPTDTGELFF. CDR3 coding DNA: TGTGCCACCCCCACGGACACCGGGGAGCTGTTTTTT.

V and J are TRBV28 and TRBJ2-7, with TRBD2 matching over 9 bases. This CDR3 comprises 15 residues. Germline CDR1 and CDR2: MDHEN and SYDVKM. The V gene end was trimmed by 2 bases and the J gene end by 6 bases; junction bases not matched to a gene: 8. The CDR3 DNA reads TGTGCCAGCAGTTTACTAGCGGGACCCCTTTCCGAGCAGTACTTC. Translation: CASSLLAGPLSEQYF.

V and J are TRBV6-6 and TRBJ2-1, with 8 bases lining up with TRBD2. Trimming took 8 bases from V and 9 from J; bases not matched to a gene: 12. The CDR3 consists of 14 residues. Per germline, CDR1 MNHNY and CDR2 SVGAGI (reference sequence). This chain's CDR3 is CASYARSGRREQFF. DNA for the CDR3: TGTGCCAGCTATGCCAGAAGCGGGAGACGTGAGCAGTTCTTC.

This clone has a handful of counts. The V gene is TRBV4-2, the J gene TRBJ1-2; tentative D call: TRBD1 (5 bases). The germline V gene has CDR1 LGHNA and CDR2 YNFKEQ. There are 14 residues in the CDR3. V lost 1 base and J lost 6, with 12 bases in between. The CDR3 region has the DNA TGTGCCAGCAGCCAAGCTTGGGGCGGGAATGGCTACACCTTC. Translated: CASSQAWGGNGYTF.

The rearrangement joins TRBV7-2 to TRBJ1-6; D possibly corresponds to TRBD1 (6 bases). Germline lookup yields CDR1 SGHTA and CDR2 FQGNSA. CDR3 size: 14 residues. Trimming left V 6 bases short and J 8 bases short, with 14 bases between. For the CDR3, the DNA is TGTGCCAGCAGAGAACAGGGTGCTTATTCACCCCTCCACTTT. Its protein product is CASREQGAYSPLHF.

This clone has more than one count but fewer than ten. The chain joins TRBV19 to TRBJ1-2; D is unclear. Germline-derived CDR1 and CDR2 are LNHDA and SQIVND (reference sequence). This CDR3 comprises 14 residues. V was trimmed by 0 bases and J by 1 base, leaving 6 bases between them. In DNA, the CDR3 is TGTGCCAGTAGTATAGATCCAGTTAACTATGGCTACACCTTC. This codes for CASSIDPVNYGYTF.

This chain joins TRBV4-1 and TRBJ1-5; D is perhaps TRBD1 (5 bases). Germline-derived CDR1 and CDR2 are MGHRA and YSYEKL. V was cut by 2 bases and J by 0 bases, with 11 bases left in between. The CDR3 is made up of 16 amino acids. For the CDR3, the DNA is TGCGCCAGCAGCCAATCACAGGTTCCTAGCAATCAGCCCCAGCATTTT. This translates into CASSQSQVPSNQPQHF.

The CDR3 loop is CASSFTGEDYEQYF. Written as DNA, the CDR3 is TGCGCCAGCAGCTTCACAGGGGAAGACTACGAGCAGTACTTC. The V call is TRBV5-1, the J call TRBJ2-7, with 7 bases that match TRBD1. Looked up from germline, CDR1 is SGHRS and CDR2 is YFSETQ. The CDR3 is 14 amino acids. Trimming took 2 bases from V and 3 from J; bases not matched to a gene: 5.

The chain is built from TRBV18 and TRBJ1-4; D ambiguous. The CDR3 has 16 residues. In germline, CDR1 is KGHSH, CDR2 LQKENI. The V and J ends lost 2 bases and 4 bases respectively, with 14 bases between them. The CDR3 is CASSPTLDNFNEKLFF. As DNA, the CDR3 is TGTGCCAGCTCACCAACACTTGACAACTTTAATGAAAAACTGTTTTTT.

This clone has only a few counts. V and J are TRBV28 and TRBJ1-1; D gene unclear. V was trimmed by 2 bases and J by 2 bases, leaving 6 bases between them. The CDR3 length is 13 residues. Germline V lookup: CDR1 MDHEN, CDR2 SYDVKM. Here the CDR3 reads CASSLMANTEAFF. The CDR3 coding sequence is TGTGCCAGCAGTTTAATGGCTAACACTGAAGCTTTCTTT.

This chain links TRBV5-1 with TRBJ1-2; 9 bases map to TRBD1. The V and J ends lost 2 bases and 2 bases, in that order; junction bases with no gene match: 10. Germline CDR1 SGHRS, CDR2 YFSETQ. The length of the CDR3 is 17 residues. Here the CDR3 DNA reads TGCGCCAGCAGCTTTGTCCCGGGACAGGGTAGGAACTATGGCTACACCTTC. It is translated as CASSFVPGQGRNYGYTF.

This clone showed up just once. The rearrangement joins TRBV11-3 to TRBJ2-1; TRBD2 agrees at 7 bases. The V gene's germline CDR1 is SGHNT and CDR2 YENEEA. The junction had 10 bases not matched to a gene; V was cut back by 2 bases and J by 6 bases. This CDR3 has 16 residues. The CDR3 sequence: CASSLRSREVINEQFF. In DNA form, the CDR3 reads TGTGCCAGCAGCTTAAGGTCACGGGAGGTTATCAATGAGCAGTTCTTC.

This rearrangement joins TRBV28 to TRBJ2-3; 10 bases agree with TRBD2. This CDR3 has 15 residues. From germline, CDR1 is MDHEN and CDR2 SYDVKM. V shed 7 bases, J shed 4 bases, and the junction held 8 bases outside the gene matches. DNA of the CDR3: TGTGCCAGCACCTTAGCGGGAGGACAGGCAGATACGCAGTATTTT. Translated: CASTLAGGQADTQYF. The full variable domain, completed using reference TRBV28 and TRBJ2-3, is DVKVTQSSRYLVKRTGEKVFLECVQDMDHENMFWYRQDPGLGLRLIYFSYDVKMKEKGDIPEGYSVSREKKERFSLILESASTNQTSMYLCASTLAGGQADTQYFGPGTRLTVL.

This clone was seen more than once but under ten times. This chain links TRBV5-5 with TRBJ1-5; 9 nucleotides match TRBD1. Germline assignment: CDR1 SGHKS and CDR2 YYEKEE (reference sequence). V lost 0 bases and J lost 5; bases outside the gene matches: 9. The CDR3 spans 17 residues. The CDR3 spells CASSLAQTGGTYQPQHF. The CDR3 bases are TGTGCCAGCAGCTTGGCCCAGACAGGGGGTACTTATCAGCCCCAGCATTTT.

The rearrangement joins TRBV4-1 to TRBJ2-1, with 8 bases identical to TRBD2. The germline V gene encodes CDR1 MGHRA and CDR2 YSYEKL. The junction had 12 bases not matched to a gene; V was cut back by 4 bases and J by 1 base. The CDR3 length is 18 residues. The CDR3 here is CASSPNIRGGGSYNEQFF. As DNA, the CDR3 is TGCGCCAGCAGCCCAAATATACGGGGGGGCGGATCCTACAATGAGCAGTTCTTC.

The chain employs TRBV5-4 and TRBJ2-2; perhaps TRBD2 as D (5 bases). Between the trimmed V and J ends, which lost 4 bases and 7 bases, there was a span of 8 bases. This CDR3 comprises 12 residues. CDR1 SGHNT and CDR2 YYREEE come from the germline V gene (reference sequence). The CDR3 region is CASSRGGGELFF. CDR3 in DNA: TGTGCCAGCAGCCGAGGAGGCGGGGAGCTGTTTTTT.

This chain joins TRBV27 and TRBJ1-2; no clear D. Germline CDR1 reads MNHEY; CDR2 reads SMNVEV (reference sequence). Deletions cut 2 bases from V and 8 bases from J, with 27 bases between. The CDR3 has 18 amino acids. CDR3: CASSLPLMDRPELLGYTF. CDR3 coding DNA: TGTGCCAGCAGTTTACCCTTGATGGATAGACCCGAGCTACTAGGCTACACCTTC.

V gene TRBV6-6 combines with J gene TRBJ2-3; 8 positions agree with TRBD1. Germline V lookup: CDR1 MNHNY, CDR2 SVGAGI (reference sequence). The CDR3 extends over 15 amino acids. The V and J ends lost 7 bases and 0 bases, in that order; junction bases with no gene match: 6. The CDR3 nucleotides read TGTGCCAGCAACCCCAGGACAGGGAGCACAGATACGCAGTATTTT. Protein product: CASNPRTGSTDTQYF.

The chain carries TRBV25-1 and TRBJ1-1; D gene unclear. The V and J ends lost 8 bases and 3 bases respectively, with 10 bases between them. The CDR3 runs 12 residues. Germline loops: CDR1 MGHDK, CDR2 SYGVNS. The CDR3 DNA is TGTGCCAGCTCAGACTTAGACACTGAAGCTTTCTTT. It yields the protein CASSDLDTEAFF.

J is TRBJ1-2 and V is TRBV4-2; D gene unclear. This CDR3 contains 17 residues. Germline V gene sequence: CDR1 LGHNA, CDR2 YNFKEQ. The V end was cut by 0 bases, the J end by 1 base, with 15 bases between. The CDR3 loop reads CASSQDLKSEINYGYTF. Here the CDR3 DNA reads TGTGCCAGCAGCCAAGATCTTAAGTCAGAAATTAACTATGGCTACACCTTC.

This sequence joins TRBV7-2 and TRBJ2-3, with TRBD2 matching over 7 bases. Trimming cost V 3 bases and J 0 bases; bases outside gene matches: 3. Per the germline V gene, CDR1 is SGHTA and CDR2 is FQGNSA. CDR3 length equals 15 residues. CDR3 coding DNA: TGTGCCAGCAGCTTGGGACTAACTAGCACAGATACGCAGTATTTT. Its translation: CASSLGLTSTDTQYF.

This rearrangement joins TRBV18 to TRBJ1-6, with TRBD1 matching 9 bases. The junction had 6 bases not matched to a gene; V was cut back by 5 bases and J by 7 bases. Per germline, CDR1 KGHSH and CDR2 LQKENI. The CDR3 has 15 residues. CDR3 DNA sequence: TGTGCCAGCTCAGTGACGGGACAGGGAAATTCACCCCTCCACTTT. Amino acid sequence: CASSVTGQGNSPLHF.

V is TRBV5-6 and J is TRBJ2-7; 7 nucleotides agree with TRBD2. V lost 4 bases to trimming and J lost 7 bases; unmatched junction nucleotides: 5. The CDR3 totals 12 residues. Germline assignment: CDR1 SGHDT and CDR2 YYEEEE. CDR3 DNA: TGTGCCAGCAGCGGACTAGGTCCGGAGCAGTACTTC. Amino acids: CASSGLGPEQYF.

The chain uses TRBV7-2 and TRBJ2-2, with TRBD1 as a possible D gene (6 bases). The CDR3 contains 14 residues. V was shortened by 4 bases and J by 1 base, with 7 bases between the two germline ends. Germline-derived CDR1 and CDR2 are SGHTA and FQGNSA. CDR3 in amino acids: CASSWGQNTGELFF. The DNA for the CDR3 is TGTGCCAGCAGCTGGGGACAGAACACCGGGGAGCTGTTTTTT.

The rearrangement joins TRBV19 to TRBJ2-1; D may be TRBD2 (5 bases). This CDR3 is built from 16 residues. V lost 0 bases, J lost 7 bases, and 16 bases lay in between. Germline assignment: CDR1 LNHDA and CDR2 SQIVND (reference sequence). CDR3 residues: CASSIDREWGDNEQFF. The DNA of the CDR3 is TGTGCCAGTAGTATAGATCGGGAATGGGGAGATAATGAGCAGTTCTTC.